This TCR beta chain stems from a study of blood T cell repertoires in COVID-19. The germline V and J ends were trimmed by 4 bases and 11 bases, with 15 bases remaining between them. Germline assignment: CDR1 SGDLS and CDR2 YYNGEE. The CDR3 runs 12 residues. TCRdb's table, derived via immunoSEQ multiplex PCR, lists solely in-frame clones and lacks some. The sample consists of 65,000 to 70,000 clones, more than 70% of them appearing once. The chain has TRBV9 and TRBJ1-1; D might be TRBD1 (5 bases). This clonotype was sampled from a woman in her sixties or seventies with acute or convalescent COVID-19. Sequencing was performed on peripheral blood. The CDR3 DNA is TGTGCCAGCAGCTCCCTAGGGGAGGGCGCTTTCTTT. Translation gives CASSSLGEGAFF.